This TCR beta chain was sequenced for a study of blood T cell repertoires in COVID-19. Turning to the study itself: PBMCs, B-cell-depleted T cells, or T cells were the source of the cDNA or gDNA that made up the material.

Trimming took 6 bases from V and 5 from J; bases not matched to a gene: 5. CDR3 size: 14 residues. The germline CDR1 and CDR2 sequences are MNHEY and SVGAGI. Clones were read by immunoSEQ multiplex PCR, and TCRdb kept only the in-frame ones, dropping some. The sample shows some 310,000 clones, around 89% of them seen only once. Seattle patients were enrolled during active infection and followed longitudinally. The V and J genes are TRBV6-5 and TRBJ1-5; 9 bases fit TRBD1. The sequence was collected from a woman aged 40 to 50 with COVID-19, enrolled during active disease. Material for sequencing was peripheral blood. The CDR3 reads CASSGTGIYQPQHF. CDR3 nucleotides: TGTGCCAGCAGCGGGACAGGGATTTATCAGCCCCAGCATTTT.